This TCR beta chain was documented in a study of OX40 agonist ivuxolimab in advanced cancers. Study-wide points: At doses 0.1 to 3.0 mg/kg, CD4+ and CD8+ clones expanded.

On this clone itself: Antigen: not known.

CDR1 LGHNT and CDR2 FRNRAP come from the germline V gene. This CDR3 comprises 19 residues. V was cut by 0 bases and J by 1 base, with 19 bases left in between. Here immunoSEQ multiplex PCR was the method, and the copy in TCRdb shows in-frame clones only, minus some. The sample has under 80,000 clones; 75% to 90% are singletons. This TCR came from an adult with an advanced solid tumor such as melanoma, head and neck, liver or kidney cancer. Sequencing used CD4+ or CD8+ T cells sorted from blood, obtained in a trial of the OX40 agonist ivuxolimab. The genes are TRBV12-5 and TRBJ2-1, with a tentative D call TRBD1 (7 bases). CDR3 coding DNA: TGTGCTAGTGGTTTGGTAGCCAGGGGGGTTTATCCTTCCTACAATGAGCAGTTCTTC. It is translated as CASGLVARGVYPSYNEQFF.